The sequence of this T cell receptor beta chain was determined in a study of T-cell reconstitution after alpha-beta-depleted transplantation in children. V shed 5 bases, J shed 8 bases, and the junction held 9 bases outside the gene matches. Germline lookup yields CDR1 SGHTA and CDR2 FQGNSA. The CDR3 extends over 14 amino acids. This clonotype was picked up many times. Preparation of the TCRbeta library used unique molecular identifiers. TCRdb processed the PCR reads anew with MiXCR; each CDR3 protein has one entry. This repertoire shows around 250,000 distinct CDR3 sequences, more than 9% found once; its top ten account for 10%.

The sequencing used PBMCs from the stem cell graft donor, collected from the stem cell graft. The TCR was taken from a human donor who donated a stem cell graft to a child with SCID. J is TRBJ1-2 and V is TRBV7-2; 9 nucleotides match TRBD1. As DNA, the CDR3 is TGTGCCAGCAGCACGACAGGGGGGAATGGAGGCTACACCTTC. Its protein product is CASSTTGGNGGYTF.